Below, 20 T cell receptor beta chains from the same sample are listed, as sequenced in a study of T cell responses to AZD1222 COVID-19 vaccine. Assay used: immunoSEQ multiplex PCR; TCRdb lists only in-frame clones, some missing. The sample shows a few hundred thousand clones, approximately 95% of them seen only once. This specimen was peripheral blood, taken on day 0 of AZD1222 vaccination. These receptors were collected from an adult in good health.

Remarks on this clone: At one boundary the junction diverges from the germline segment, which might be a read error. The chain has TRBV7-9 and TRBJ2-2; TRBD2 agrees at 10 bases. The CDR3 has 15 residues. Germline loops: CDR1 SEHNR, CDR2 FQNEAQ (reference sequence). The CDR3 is CASRLAGGVTGELFF. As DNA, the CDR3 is TGTGCCAGCAGGTTAGCGGGAGGCGTTACCGGGGAGCTGTTTTTT. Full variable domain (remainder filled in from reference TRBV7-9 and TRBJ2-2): DTGVSQNPRHKITKRGQNVTFRCDPISEHNRLYWYRQTLGQGPEFLTYFQNEAQLEKSRLLSDRFSAERPKGSFSTLEIQRTEQGDSAMYLCASRLAGGVTGELFFGEGSRLTVL.

DNA of the CDR3: TGTGCCAGCTCATCTCACGAAAATCAGCCCCAGCATTTT. Its protein is CASSSHENQPQHF. The rearrangement uses TRBV18 and TRBJ1-5; D is unresolved. The V end was cut by 5 bases, the J end by 4 bases, with 9 bases between. The CDR3 consists of 13 residues. CDR1 is KGHSH, CDR2 LQKENI, per germline. Based on the CDR3 plus reference TRBV18 and TRBJ1-5, the full variable domain is NAGVMQNPRHLVRRRGQEARLRCSPMKGHSHVYWYRQLPEEGLKFMVYLQKENIIDESGMPKERFSAEFPKEGPSILRIQQVVRGDSAAYFCASSSHENQPQHFGDGTRLSIL.

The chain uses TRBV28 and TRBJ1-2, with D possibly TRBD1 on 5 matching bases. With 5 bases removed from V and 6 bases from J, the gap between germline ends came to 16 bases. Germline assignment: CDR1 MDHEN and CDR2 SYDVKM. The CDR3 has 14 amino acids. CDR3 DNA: TGTGCCAGCAGTCCTGGGATGGGGGTGGATGGCTACACCTTC. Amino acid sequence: CASSPGMGVDGYTF.

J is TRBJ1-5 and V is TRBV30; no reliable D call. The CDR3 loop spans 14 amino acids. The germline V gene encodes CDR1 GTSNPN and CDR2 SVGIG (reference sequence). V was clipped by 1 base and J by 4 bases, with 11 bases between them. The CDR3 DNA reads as TGTGCCTGGAGTGACGGTACGGGGAATCAGCCCCAGCATTTT. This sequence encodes CAWSDGTGNQPQHF.

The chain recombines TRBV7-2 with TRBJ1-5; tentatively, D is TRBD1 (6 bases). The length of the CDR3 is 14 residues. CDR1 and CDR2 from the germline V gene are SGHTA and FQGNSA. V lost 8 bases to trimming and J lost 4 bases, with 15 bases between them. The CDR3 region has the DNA TGTGCCAGCGCGAGGGGGTTGGGAAATCAGCCCCAGCATTTT. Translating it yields CASARGLGNQPQHF.

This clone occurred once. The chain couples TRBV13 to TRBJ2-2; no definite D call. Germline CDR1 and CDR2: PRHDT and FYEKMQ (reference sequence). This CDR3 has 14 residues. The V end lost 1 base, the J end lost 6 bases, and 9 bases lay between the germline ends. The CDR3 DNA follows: TGTGCCAGCAGCTTAGAGTGGAGATCCGGGGAGCTGTTTTTT. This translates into CASSLEWRSGELFF. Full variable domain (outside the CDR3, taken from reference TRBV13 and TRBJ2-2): AAGVIQSPRHLIKEKRETATLKCYPIPRHDTVYWYQQGPGQDPQFLISFYEKMQSDKGSIPDRFSAQQFSDYHSELNMSSLELGDSALYFCASSLEWRSGELFFGEGSRLTVL.

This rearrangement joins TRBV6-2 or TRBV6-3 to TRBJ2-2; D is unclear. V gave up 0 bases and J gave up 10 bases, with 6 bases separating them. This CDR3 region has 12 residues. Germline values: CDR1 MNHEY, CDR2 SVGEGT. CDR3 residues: CASSYSIEELFF. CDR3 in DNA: TGTGCCAGCAGTTACTCGATAGAGGAGCTGTTTTTT.

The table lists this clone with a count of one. This chain's CDR3 is CSARVMGKLFF. CDR3 in DNA: TGCAGTGCTAGAGTTATGGGGAAGCTGTTTTTT. This chain joins TRBV20-1 and TRBJ2-2; D remains ambiguous. Per germline, CDR1 DFQATT and CDR2 SNEGSKA (reference sequence). The CDR3 is 11 amino acids. Trimming took off 1 base at V and 12 bases at J, with 9 bases between the two ends.

The CDR3, as DNA: TGTGCCAGCAGTGAAGCGGAGCGATACACCATATATTTT. This gives the protein CASSEAERYTIYF. The chain links TRBV6-1 to TRBJ1-3, with D unclear. The CDR3 consists of 13 residues. The V end lost 0 bases, the J end lost 8 bases, and 8 bases lay between the germline ends. CDR1 and CDR2 from the germline V gene are MNHNS and SASEGT.

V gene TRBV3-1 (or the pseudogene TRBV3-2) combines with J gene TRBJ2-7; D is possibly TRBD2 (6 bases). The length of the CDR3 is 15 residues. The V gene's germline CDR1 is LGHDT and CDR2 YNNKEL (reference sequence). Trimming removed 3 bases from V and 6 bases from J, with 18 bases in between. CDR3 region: CASSQGGQGIGEQYF. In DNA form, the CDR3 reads TGTGCCAGCAGCCAGGGGGGTCAGGGAATAGGCGAGCAGTACTTC.

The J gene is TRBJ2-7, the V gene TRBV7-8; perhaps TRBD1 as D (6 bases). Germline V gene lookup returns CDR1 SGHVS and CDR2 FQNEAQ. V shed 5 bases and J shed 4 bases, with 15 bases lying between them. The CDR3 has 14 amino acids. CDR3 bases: TGTGCCAGCAGCCCCTGGACAGAGACGTACGAGCAGTACTTC. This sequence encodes CASSPWTETYEQYF.

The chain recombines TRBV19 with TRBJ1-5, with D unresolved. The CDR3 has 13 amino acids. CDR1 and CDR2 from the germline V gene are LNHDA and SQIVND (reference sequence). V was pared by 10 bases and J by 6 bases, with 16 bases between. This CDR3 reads CATLPQVGQPQHF. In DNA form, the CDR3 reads TGTGCCACCCTCCCCCAGGTGGGTCAGCCCCAGCATTTT.

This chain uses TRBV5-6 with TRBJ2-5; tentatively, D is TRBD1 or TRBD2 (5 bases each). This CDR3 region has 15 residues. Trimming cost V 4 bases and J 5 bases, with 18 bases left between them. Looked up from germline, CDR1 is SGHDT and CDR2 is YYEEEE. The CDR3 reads CASSRLVGAGETQYF. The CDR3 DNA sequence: TGTGCCAGCAGCCGGTTGGTCGGGGCCGGGGAGACCCAGTACTTC.

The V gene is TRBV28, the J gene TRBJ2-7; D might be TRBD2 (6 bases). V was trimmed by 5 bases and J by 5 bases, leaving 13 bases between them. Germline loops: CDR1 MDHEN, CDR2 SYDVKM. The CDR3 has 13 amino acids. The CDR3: CASSRNRENEQYF. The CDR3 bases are TGTGCCAGCAGTCGCAACCGGGAGAACGAGCAGTACTTC.

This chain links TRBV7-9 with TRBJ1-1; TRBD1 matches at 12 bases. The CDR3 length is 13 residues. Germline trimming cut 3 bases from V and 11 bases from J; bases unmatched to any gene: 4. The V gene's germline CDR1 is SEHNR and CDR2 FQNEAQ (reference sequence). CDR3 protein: CASSLGQGARAFF. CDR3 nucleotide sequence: TGTGCCAGCAGCTTGGGACAGGGGGCCAGGGCTTTCTTT.

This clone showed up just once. The CDR3 sequence: CASSLSRGISYGYTF. The CDR3 nucleotides read TGTGCCAGCAGCTTAAGTAGGGGAATTAGCTATGGCTACACCTTC. The chain combines TRBV13 with TRBJ1-2, with D tentatively TRBD1 (5 bases). CDR1 and CDR2 (germline): PRHDT, FYEKMQ (reference sequence). V shed 2 bases and J shed 4 bases, with 14 bases lying between them. The CDR3 spans 15 residues.

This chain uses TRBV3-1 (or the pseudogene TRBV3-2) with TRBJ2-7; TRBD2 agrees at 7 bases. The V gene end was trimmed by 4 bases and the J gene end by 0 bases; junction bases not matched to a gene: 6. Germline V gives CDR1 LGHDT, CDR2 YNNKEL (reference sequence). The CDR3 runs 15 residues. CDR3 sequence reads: CASSRGLAASYEQYF. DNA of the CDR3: TGTGCCAGCAGCCGGGGTCTAGCGGCCTCCTACGAGCAGTACTTC.

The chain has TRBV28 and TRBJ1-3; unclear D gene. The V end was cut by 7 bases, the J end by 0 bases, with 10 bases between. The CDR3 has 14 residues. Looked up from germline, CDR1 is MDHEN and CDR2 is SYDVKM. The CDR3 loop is CASIPSHSGNTIYF. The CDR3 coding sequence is TGTGCCAGCATTCCCAGTCACTCTGGAAACACCATATATTTT.

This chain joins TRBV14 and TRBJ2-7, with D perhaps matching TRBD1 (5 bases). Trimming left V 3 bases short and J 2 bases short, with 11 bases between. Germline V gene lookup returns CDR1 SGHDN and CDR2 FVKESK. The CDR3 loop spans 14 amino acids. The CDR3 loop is CASSHLDSTYEQYF. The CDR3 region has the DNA TGTGCCAGCAGCCATTTAGACAGTACCTACGAGCAGTACTTC.

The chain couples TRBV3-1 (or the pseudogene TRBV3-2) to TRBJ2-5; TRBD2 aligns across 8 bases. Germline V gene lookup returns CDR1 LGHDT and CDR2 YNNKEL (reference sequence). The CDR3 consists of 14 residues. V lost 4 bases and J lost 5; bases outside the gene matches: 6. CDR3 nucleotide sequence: TGTGCCAGCAGCCCACCGGGACTAGAGGAGACCCAGTACTTC. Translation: CASSPPGLEETQYF.